These 11 T cell receptor beta chains share one sample of origin, sequenced in a study of T cells in narcolepsy. The data were produced by immunoSEQ multiplex PCR, yet TCRdb's version contains in-frame clones alone and is incomplete. The sample has about 24,000 clones; roughly 85% are singletons. Sequencing was carried out using memory (CD45RA-) CD4+ T cells from blood. All receptors derive from a human donor in good health.

This chain joins TRBV7-2 and TRBJ1-1; no definite D call. Germline V gives CDR1 SGHTA, CDR2 FQGNSA. CDR3 length: 14 residues. Trimming took off 2 bases at V and 4 bases at J, with 11 bases between the two ends. This CDR3 is CASSLMLPGTEAFF. The CDR3 DNA reads TGTGCCAGCAGCTTAATGCTTCCAGGCACTGAAGCTTTCTTT.

The chain couples TRBV19 to TRBJ2-5, with TRBD1 matching over 7 bases. Germline CDR1 is LNHDA and CDR2 is SQIVND (reference sequence). The CDR3 sequence is 14 residues long. V gave up 6 bases and J gave up 4 bases; unmatched junction bases: 8. CDR3 protein: CASRITGVGETQYF. The CDR3 nucleotides read TGTGCCAGTAGGATAACAGGGGTGGGAGAGACCCAGTACTTC.

CDR3 amino acids: CASSDRAGEKLFF. CDR3 coding DNA: TGTGCCAGCAGTGACAGGGCGGGGGAAAAACTGTTTTTT. V gene TRBV6-1 combines with J gene TRBJ1-4; D may be TRBD1 (5 bases). This CDR3 region has 13 residues. Trimming took 3 bases from V and 8 from J, leaving 10 bases between them. Germline lookup yields CDR1 MNHNS and CDR2 SASEGT.

The chain recombines TRBV6-6 with TRBJ2-6; D tentatively fits TRBD1 or TRBD2 (6 bases each). The germline gives CDR1 MNHNY, CDR2 SVGAGI (reference sequence). The CDR3 extends over 15 amino acids. V lost 5 bases to trimming and J lost 4 bases, with 12 bases between them. The CDR3 loop is CASSHRAGGANVLTF. As DNA, the CDR3 is TGTGCCAGCAGTCACAGGGCGGGAGGGGCCAACGTCCTGACTTTC.

This chain joins TRBV4-2 and TRBJ2-2; no clear D. The CDR3 is 14 amino acids. The germline gives CDR1 LGHNA, CDR2 YNFKEQ. V lost 3 bases and J lost 0, with 5 bases in between. The CDR3 protein is CASSHTANTGELFF. The CDR3 coding sequence is TGTGCCAGCAGCCATACCGCGAACACCGGGGAGCTGTTTTTT.

The genes are TRBV6-6 and TRBJ2-5; a weak D match, TRBD2 (7 bases). The V gene lost 5 bases and the J gene lost 10 bases, with 23 bases spanning the gap. The CDR3 loop spans 15 amino acids. CDR1 is MNHNY and CDR2 is SVGAGI in the germline V gene (reference sequence). Written as DNA, the CDR3 is TGTGCCAGCAGTCCCCGTTGGGGGGGCACAGGGAGCCAGTACTTC. Protein sequence: CASSPRWGGTGSQYF.

This chain links TRBV29-1 with TRBJ2-7, with D unresolved. V was shortened by 2 bases and J by 0 bases, with 11 bases between the two germline ends. CDR3 length: 14 amino acids. Germline V lookup: CDR1 SQVTM, CDR2 ANQGSEA. In nucleotides, the CDR3 is TGCAGCGTTGAAAGGACGTCTAACTCCTACGAGCAGTACTTC. Residues: CSVERTSNSYEQYF.

V gene TRBV11-2 combines with J gene TRBJ1-5, with a possible D match to TRBD1 (5 bases). Germline V lookup: CDR1 SGHAT, CDR2 FQNNGV. The CDR3 extends over 15 amino acids. Trimming pared 0 bases from V and 1 base from J, leaving 7 bases between. CDR3 bases: TGTGCCAGCAGCTTAGAGGCAGGGAGCAATCAGCCCCAGCATTTT. It translates to CASSLEAGSNQPQHF.

The chain links TRBV5-8 to TRBJ1-4; 8 nucleotides line up with TRBD1. This CDR3 is built from 16 residues. The V gene end was trimmed by 2 bases and the J gene end by 7 bases; junction bases not matched to a gene: 10. Germline values: CDR1 SGHTS, CDR2 YDEGEE. The CDR3 nucleotides read TGTGCCAGCAGCTTAGCCGTACAGGGGGGGAGTGAAAAACTGTTTTTT. Encoded protein: CASSLAVQGGSEKLFF.

J is TRBJ1-3 and V is TRBV6-5, with D maybe TRBD1 (5 bases). The germline V gene encodes CDR1 MNHEY and CDR2 SVGAGI. Trimming took 2 bases from V and 4 from J, leaving 15 bases between them. This CDR3 comprises 16 residues. The CDR3 DNA is TGTGCCAGCAGTTACCTAAGGGCAGGGCTCGGAAACACCATATATTTT. This codes for CASSYLRAGLGNTIYF.

V is TRBV5-1 and J is TRBJ2-7, with D possibly being TRBD1 (6 bases). The CDR3 spans 15 residues. Trimming removed 4 bases from V and 2 bases from J, with 16 bases in between. Germline CDR1 reads SGHRS; CDR2 reads YFSETQ. The CDR3, as DNA: TGCGCCAGCAGCAGAGACGCGAGGGGGACCTACGAGCAGTACTTC. Translation: CASSRDARGTYEQYF.